There are many counts of the clone carrying this T cell receptor beta chain. Each cDNA molecule in the library carried unique molecular identifiers. Study processing details: Across samples, TCR counts had a median of roughly 97,000 and ranged from about 23,224 to 690,600. From the RACE reads, TCRdb called clonotypes with MiXCR, one entry per CDR3 protein. The V and J calls and clone size are TCRdb's, not the authors'. The top ten clones hold 4% to 5.5% of a sample with over 65,000 distinct CDR3 sequences, about 10% of them seen once. These data originate in a study of human T cells and chemical hapten exposure. Time point meaning: patch test 1, 2 weeks after DPC sensitization. Stated treatment: therapeutic diphenylcyclopropenone sensitization with weekly scalp DPC. This clonotype originated in a woman aged 45-65 years with alopecia areata. Some clones in this sample may be carry-over from other donors' samples. The sequenced sample was whole blood, obtained in connection with sensitization to the hapten diphenylcyclopropenone (DPC).

The CDR3 DNA sequence: TGTGCCAGCAGCTCTGGGAGGGGGCAGTTCCAACTCAAGGGAGCTGAAGCTTTCTTT. Translated: CASSSGRGQFQLKGAEAFF. This chain uses TRBV7-9 with TRBJ1-1; TRBD1 agrees at 7 bases. After removal of 4 bases from V and 6 bases from J, the junction contained 23 bases not matched to a gene. The CDR3 consists of 19 residues. The V gene's germline CDR1 is SEHNR and CDR2 FQNEAQ (reference sequence).